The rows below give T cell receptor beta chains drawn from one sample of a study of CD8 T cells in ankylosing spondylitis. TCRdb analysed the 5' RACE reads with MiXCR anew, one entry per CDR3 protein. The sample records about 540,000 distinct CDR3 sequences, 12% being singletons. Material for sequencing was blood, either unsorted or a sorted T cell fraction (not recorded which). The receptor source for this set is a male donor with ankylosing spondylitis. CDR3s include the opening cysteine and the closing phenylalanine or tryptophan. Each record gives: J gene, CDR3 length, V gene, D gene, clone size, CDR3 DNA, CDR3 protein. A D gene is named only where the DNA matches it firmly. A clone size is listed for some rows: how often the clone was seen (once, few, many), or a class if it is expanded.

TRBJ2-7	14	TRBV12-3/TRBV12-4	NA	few	TGTGCCAGCAGCCCAGCGGCCAGCTCCTACGAGCAGTACTTC	CASSPAASSYEQYF
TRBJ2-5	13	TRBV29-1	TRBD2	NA	TGCAGCGCATGGACTAGCGCCCAAGAGACCCAGTACTTC	CSAWTSAQETQYF
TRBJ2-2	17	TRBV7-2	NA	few	TGTGCCAGCAGCGTAACGCGTCGTGGCATCGACACCGGGGAGCTGTTTTTT	CASSVTRRGIDTGELFF
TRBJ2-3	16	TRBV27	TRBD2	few	TGTGCCAGCAGTCCCTATCGGGGGGTTAGCACAGATACGCAGTATTTT	CASSPYRGVSTDTQYF
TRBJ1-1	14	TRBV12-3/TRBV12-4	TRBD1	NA	TGTGCCAGCAGTCGGACAGGGGAGAACACTGAAGCTTTCTTT	CASSRTGENTEAFF
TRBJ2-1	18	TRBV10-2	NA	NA	TGCGCCAGCAGTGAGGACCCTCTTGGAGCGGGTAAGCTCAATGAGCAGTTCTTC	CASSEDPLGAGKLNEQFF
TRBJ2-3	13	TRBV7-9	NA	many	TGTGCCAGCAGCTTATTCCGCACAGATACGCAGTATTTT	CASSLFRTDTQYF
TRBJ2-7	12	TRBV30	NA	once	TGTGCCTGGAGTGTACGAGTCTACGAGCAGTACTTC	CAWSVRVYEQYF
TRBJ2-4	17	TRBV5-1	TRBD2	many	TGCGCCAGCAGCTCAGCCGCTAGCGGGAGTAGGGAAAACATTCAGTACTTC	CASSSAASGSRENIQYF
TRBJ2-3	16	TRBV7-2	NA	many	TGTGCCAGCAGCTTAGTTGTGGGGGCTCTGACAGATACGCAGTATTTT	CASSLVVGALTDTQYF
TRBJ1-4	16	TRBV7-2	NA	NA	TGTGCCAGCAGCTCGGCCCGGTACAGCTTTAATGAAAAACTGTTTTTT	CASSSARYSFNEKLFF
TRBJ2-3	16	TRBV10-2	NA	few	TGCGCCAGCAGTGAGCGCGGTGCGGCGGCCACAGATACGCAGTATTTT	CASSERGAAATDTQYF
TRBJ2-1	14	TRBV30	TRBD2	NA	TGTGCCTGGCCGACTAGCGGGAGGTGGAATGAGCAGTTCTTC	CAWPTSGRWNEQFF
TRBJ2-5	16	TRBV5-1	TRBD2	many	TGCGCCAGCAGCTTGTCCGCGGGAGCGTCCGAAGAGACCCAGTACTTC	CASSLSAGASEETQYF
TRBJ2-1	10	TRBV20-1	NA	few	TGCAGTGCTGTGTTCAATGAGCAGTTCTTC	CSAVFNEQFF
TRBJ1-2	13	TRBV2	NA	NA	TGTGCCAGCAGTGAACAGGGAGCCTATGGCTACACCTTC	CASSEQGAYGYTF
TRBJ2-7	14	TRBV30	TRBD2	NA	TGTGCCTGGAGTGTGGGGACTAGACCTTGGGAGCAGTACTTC	CAWSVGTRPWEQYF
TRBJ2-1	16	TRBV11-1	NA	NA	TGTGCCAGCAGCCCTAGACAGGTGAGATCTAAAGATGAGCAGTTCTTC	CASSPRQVRSKDEQFF
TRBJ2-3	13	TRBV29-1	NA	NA	TGCAGCGTTGAAGAGGAGACCCCAGATACGCAGTATTTT	CSVEEETPDTQYF
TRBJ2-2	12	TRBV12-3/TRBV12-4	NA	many	TGTGCCAGCAGTCCCCCTCCCGGGGAGCTGTTTTTT	CASSPPPGELFF
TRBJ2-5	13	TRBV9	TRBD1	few	TGTGCCAGCAGCGGACAGGGTCGAGAGACCCAGTACTTC	CASSGQGRETQYF
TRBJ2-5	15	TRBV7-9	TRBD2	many	TGTGCCAGCAGCTTAGCTAGCGGGTACCAAGAGACCCAGTACTTC	CASSLASGYQETQYF
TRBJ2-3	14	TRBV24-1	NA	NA	TGTGCCACCTCAAAATTGGAGGCTGCAGATACGCAGTATTTT	CATSKLEAADTQYF
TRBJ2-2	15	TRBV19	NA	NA	TGTGCCAGTAGGGACTGGGAGAGGGGCACCGGGGAGCTGTTTTTT	CASRDWERGTGELFF
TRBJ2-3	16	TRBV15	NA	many	TGTGCCACCGGACCCGACTTAGCGGTTTCAGCAGATACGCAGTATTTT	CATGPDLAVSADTQYF
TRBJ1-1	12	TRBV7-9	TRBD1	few	TGTGCCAGCAGCTTAGAGACAGGGGGAGCTTTCTTT	CASSLETGGAFF
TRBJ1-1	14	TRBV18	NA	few	TGTGCCAGCTCACCACTCCCCAATGGAATCGAAGCTTTCTTT	CASSPLPNGIEAFF
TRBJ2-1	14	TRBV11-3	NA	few	TGTGCCAGCAGCTTAGCGGGAAATTACAATGAGCAGTTCTTC	CASSLAGNYNEQFF
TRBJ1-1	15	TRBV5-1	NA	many	TGCGCCAGCAGCTTGGGTACGGGGGGGAACACTGAAGCTTTCTTT	CASSLGTGGNTEAFF
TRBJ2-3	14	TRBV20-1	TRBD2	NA	TGCAGTGCTGATGTAGCGGGTGAATGGGATACGCAGTATTTT	CSADVAGEWDTQYF
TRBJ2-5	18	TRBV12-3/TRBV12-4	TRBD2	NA	TGTGCCAGCAGTCTAGGGACTAGCGGGAGCGGCCCTGGAGAGACCCAGTACTTC	CASSLGTSGSGPGETQYF
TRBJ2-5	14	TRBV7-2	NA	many	TGTGCCAGCAGGGTTTCTCGACTGCAAGAGACCCAGTACTTC	CASRVSRLQETQYF
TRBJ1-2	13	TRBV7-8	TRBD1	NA	TGTGCCAGCAGCTCGGACAGGAGAAATGGCTACACCTTC	CASSSDRRNGYTF
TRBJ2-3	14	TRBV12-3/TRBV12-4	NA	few	TGTGCCAGCATTGCCCCCGGGACCCCAGATACGCAGTATTTT	CASIAPGTPDTQYF
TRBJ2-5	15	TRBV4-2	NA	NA	TGTGCCAGCAGCCAAGATTGGGACGCTCAAGAGACCCAGTACTTC	CASSQDWDAQETQYF
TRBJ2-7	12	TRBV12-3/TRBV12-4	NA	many	TGTGCCAGCACGGCTCAGCACTACGAGCAGTACTTC	CASTAQHYEQYF
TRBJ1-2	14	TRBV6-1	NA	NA	TGTGCCAGCAGTGTGCAGGGAGATCCCTATGGCTACACCTTC	CASSVQGDPYGYTF
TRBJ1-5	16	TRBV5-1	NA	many	TGCGCCAGCAGCTTGGAGGCAGCGGGGAGCAATCAGCCCCAGCATTTT	CASSLEAAGSNQPQHF
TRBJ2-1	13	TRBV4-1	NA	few	TGCGCCAGCAGCCAAGATGGGTCGGGACTCCTCGACTTC	CASSQDGSGLLDF
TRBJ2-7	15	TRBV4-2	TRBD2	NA	TGTGCCAGCAGCCAAGGGCGCGCGGGAGGAGGTGAGCAGTACTTC	CASSQGRAGGGEQYF
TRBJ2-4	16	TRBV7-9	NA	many	TGTGCCAGCAGCTTTATTGCAGGGGACTCCAAAAACATTCAGTACTTC	CASSFIAGDSKNIQYF
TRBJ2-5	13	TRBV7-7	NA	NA	TGTGCCAGCAGCTTCGAACTAGAAGAGACCCAGTACTTC	CASSFELEETQYF
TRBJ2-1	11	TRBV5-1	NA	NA	TGCGCCAGCAGCTTGGCATATGAGCAGTTCTTC	CASSLAYEQFF
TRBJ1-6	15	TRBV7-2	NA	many	TGTGCCAGCAGTAGGGGGGACAACGATAATTCACCCCTCCACTTT	CASSRGDNDNSPLHF
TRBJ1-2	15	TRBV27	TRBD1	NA	TGTGCCAGCAGTCCGCCGGGACAGGGGACGGGTGGCTACACCTTC	CASSPPGQGTGGYTF
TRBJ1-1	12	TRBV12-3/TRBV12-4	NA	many	TGTGCCAGCAGTTTTCCGCCAGGGCTGGCTTTCTTT	CASSFPPGLAFF